The sequence of this T cell receptor beta chain was determined in a study of human T cells and chemical hapten exposure. Notes on the study in general: Patch test score was positively correlated with the counts of PT1 expanded TCRs.

The library gave individual cDNA molecules unique molecular identifiers. TCRdb re-called the RACE reads with MiXCR, one entry per CDR3 protein. The sample holds about 95,000 distinct CDR3 sequences, about an eighth seen once. Notes on this clonotype: Its antigen is unknown.

Between the trimmed V and J ends, which lost 4 bases and 3 bases, there was a span of 8 bases. There are 13 residues in the CDR3. CDR1 and CDR2 (germline): SNHLY, FYNNEI. This sample's time point: patch test 2, 6 weeks after DPC sensitization. As to treatment: therapeutic diphenylcyclopropenone sensitization with weekly scalp DPC. Prior to application of each patch test, blood was drawn. Sequencing used whole blood, obtained in connection with sensitization to the hapten diphenylcyclopropenone (DPC). The chain uses TRBV2 and TRBJ2-3; the D gene is possibly TRBD1 (6 bases). This receptor was obtained from a woman aged 40 to 50 with alopecia areata. Some clones in this sample may be carry-over from other donors' samples. CDR3: CASSGTGTDTQYF. CDR3 sequence (DNA): TGTGCCAGCAGTGGAACAGGGACAGATACGCAGTATTTT.